One and the same sample provided the 30 T cell receptor beta chains below, sequenced in a study of CD8 T cells in ankylosing spondylitis. TCRdb re-analysed the 5' RACE reads in MiXCR, keeping a single row per CDR3 protein. The table shows 150,000 to 200,000 distinct CDR3 sequences, with 13% occurring only once. The source material was blood, either unsorted or a sorted T cell fraction (not recorded which). Receptors originate from a female donor with ankylosing spondylitis or in good health (not recorded which).

This clonotype was counted many times. The CDR3, as DNA: TGTGCCAGCAGTGATCCGGGAGCCACTGAAGCTTTCTTT. It is translated as CASSDPGATEAFF. This chain uses TRBV25-1 with TRBJ1-1; unclear D gene. V was cut by 3 bases and J by 4 bases, with 9 bases left in between. Germline V lookup: CDR1 MGHDK, CDR2 SYGVNS. The CDR3 contains 13 residues.

This clonotype has a single count. Being one base from a much bigger clone, this may be a read error. The CDR3 region is CASSGTSRREETQYF. CDR3 DNA: TGCGCCAGCAGCGGGACATCTAGGCGCGAGGAGACCCAGTACTTC. This sequence joins TRBV5-1 and TRBJ2-5, with D tentatively TRBD1 (6 bases). The V end was cut by 4 bases, the J end by 5 bases, with 18 bases between. Germline V gene sequence: CDR1 SGHRS, CDR2 YFSETQ. The length of the CDR3 is 15 residues.

This clonotype has at least ten counts. CDR3 sequence: CASSRRTGQGLWDEQFF. CDR3 DNA sequence: TGTGCCAGCTCACGACGAACGGGACAGGGCCTTTGGGATGAGCAGTTCTTC. This chain connects TRBV18 to TRBJ2-1, with TRBD1 matching over 9 bases. With V trimmed by 4 bases and J by 8 bases, 15 bases remained unmatched. CDR1 is KGHSH, CDR2 LQKENI, per germline. The CDR3 spans 17 residues.

This chain connects TRBV25-1 to TRBJ1-2; the D is unclear. The V gene lost 3 bases and the J gene lost 1 base, with 6 bases spanning the gap. The CDR3 contains 13 residues. Germline V gives CDR1 MGHDK, CDR2 SYGVNS. DNA of the CDR3: TGTGCCAGCAGTGATCGGCTTAACTATGGCTACACCTTC. This translates into CASSDRLNYGYTF.

This clonotype was observed many times. The chain carries TRBV3-1 and TRBJ2-2; either TRBD1 or TRBD2 may fit D (5 bases each). The CDR3 has 13 amino acids. CDR1 is LGHDT and CDR2 is YNNKEL in the germline V gene (reference sequence). V was shortened by 7 bases and J by 7 bases, with 13 bases between the two germline ends. CDR3 in DNA: TGTGCCAGCAATTCGGGGCGCGGCGGGGAGCTGTTTTTT. As protein: CASNSGRGGELFF.

The gene calls are TRBV30 and TRBJ1-5, with D uncertain. Trimming removed 4 bases at V and 4 bases at J, with 11 bases between. This CDR3 has 13 residues. Germline V gene sequence: CDR1 GTSNPN, CDR2 SVGIG (reference sequence). This CDR3 reads CAWTPGGNQPQHF. CDR3 sequence (DNA): TGTGCCTGGACACCAGGAGGTAATCAGCCCCAGCATTTT.

This clonotype was seen a handful of times. The rearrangement uses TRBV11-2 and TRBJ2-1; 8 bases are a match to TRBD2. CDR3 length: 15 residues. Germline V CDR1 and CDR2: SGHAT, FQNNGV. J lost 4 bases, V lost 4 bases, and 6 bases had no gene match. CDR3 loop: CASSSIAGRYNEQFF. CDR3 nucleotide sequence: TGTGCCAGCAGCTCTATAGCGGGGAGGTACAATGAGCAGTTCTTC.

This clonotype was counted at least ten times. The chain recombines TRBV7-2 with TRBJ2-1, with D perhaps matching TRBD1 or TRBD2 (5 bases each). Trimming left V 3 bases short and J 9 bases short, with 21 bases between. CDR1 and CDR2 (germline): SGHTA, FQGNSA. The CDR3 has 16 residues. The CDR3 DNA reads as TGTGCCAGCAGCTTGGTTAGGGACCCCACCTTTGGTGAGCAGTTCTTC. It translates to CASSLVRDPTFGEQFF.

V is TRBV18 and J is TRBJ2-7; D is unclear. V lost 0 bases and J 4 bases, leaving 10 bases between the germline ends. CDR3 length: 14 residues. Germline V gene data show CDR1 as KGHSH and CDR2 as LQKENI. In nucleotides, the CDR3 is TGTGCCAGCTCACCACCGTCAGGCACATACGAGCAGTACTTC. Its protein product is CASSPPSGTYEQYF. The complete variable domain, with remaining parts taken from reference TRBV18 and TRBJ2-7, reads NAGVMQNPRHLVRRRGQEARLRCSPMKGHSHVYWYRQLPEEGLKFMVYLQKENIIDESGMPKERFSAEFPKEGPSILRIQQVVRGDSAAYFCASSPPSGTYEQYFGPGTRLTVT.

The rearrangement joins TRBV9 to TRBJ2-1; 7 bases agree with TRBD2. The V segment lost 4 bases and the J segment 5 bases; nucleotides outside the gene matches: 12. Germline V gene data show CDR1 as SGDLS and CDR2 as YYNGEE. The CDR3 is 16 residues long. The CDR3: CASSTLPFGGNNEQFF. CDR3 coding DNA: TGTGCCAGCAGCACTCTCCCTTTCGGGGGGAACAATGAGCAGTTCTTC.

This clonotype was detected ten times or more. The chain recombines TRBV20-1 with TRBJ1-6; possible D gene TRBD1, 5 bases. The ends were cut back, 1 base at V and 10 bases at J, with 14 bases in the middle. The CDR3 spans 14 residues. Germline lookup yields CDR1 DFQATT and CDR2 SNEGSKA (reference sequence). CDR3 in DNA: TGCAGTGCTAGAGGGCAGGGACTAAGGTCACCCCTCCACTTT. Translation gives CSARGQGLRSPLHF.

This clonotype appeared many times. The V gene is TRBV20-1, the J gene TRBJ2-2, with D possibly being TRBD2 (5 bases). From germline, CDR1 is DFQATT and CDR2 SNEGSKA (reference sequence). V was clipped by 1 base and J by 3 bases, with 12 bases between them. The CDR3 loop spans 15 amino acids. CDR3 sequence (DNA): TGCAGTGCTAGAGTGAGGGCAGCGGACACCGGGGAGCTGTTTTTT. Its translation: CSARVRAADTGELFF.

This clonotype was observed a handful of times. This chain connects TRBV5-1 to TRBJ2-1; D is undetermined. CDR3 length: 15 amino acids. Germline loops: CDR1 SGHRS, CDR2 YFSETQ. V was cut by 6 bases and J by 2 bases, with 15 bases left in between. CDR3 nucleotide sequence: TGCGCCAGCACCTCCCAAGGGCGCACCTACAATGAGCAGTTCTTC. Its protein product is CASTSQGRTYNEQFF.

There are many counts of this clonotype. The CDR3 loop reads CASSPGQGSTEAFF. The CDR3, as DNA: TGTGCCAGCAGCCCTGGACAGGGGAGCACTGAAGCTTTCTTT. The chain links TRBV7-9 to TRBJ1-1; 9 bases align to TRBD1. The V segment lost 5 bases and the J segment 4 bases; nucleotides outside the gene matches: 5. Germline CDR1 reads SEHNR; CDR2 reads FQNEAQ (reference sequence). CDR3 length equals 14 residues.

In its sample, this clonotype was seen many times. This sequence joins TRBV24-1 and TRBJ1-5; TRBD1 agrees at 8 bases. J gave up 3 bases and V 9 bases, and 6 bases lay outside the gene matches. This CDR3 contains 14 residues. Germline loops: CDR1 KGHDR, CDR2 SFDVKD. CDR3 sequence reads: CATARTGNNQPQHF. The CDR3 DNA sequence: TGTGCCACCGCGAGGACAGGGAACAATCAGCCCCAGCATTTT.

This sequence joins TRBV7-6 and TRBJ2-7, with D unresolved. V was trimmed by 3 bases and J by 4 bases, leaving 13 bases between them. There are 14 residues in the CDR3. CDR1 SGHVS and CDR2 FNYEAQ come from the germline V gene. CDR3 amino acids: CASSFEIGQYEQYF. CDR3 DNA sequence: TGTGCCAGCAGCTTCGAGATCGGGCAGTACGAGCAGTACTTC. The full variable domain, with the rest looked up from reference TRBV7-6 and TRBJ2-7, is GAGVSQSPRYKVTKRGQDVALRCDPISGHVSLYWYRQALGQGPEFLTYFNYEAQQDKSGLPNDRFSAERPEGSISTLTIQRTEQRDSAMYRCASSFEIGQYEQYFGPGTRLTVT.

A word on this clonotype: One end of the junction varies from germline; a read error may be responsible. V usage is TRBV30 and J usage is TRBJ2-7; no firm D call. Germline CDR1 is GTSNPN and CDR2 is SVGIG (reference sequence). This CDR3 has 11 amino acids. The CDR3, as DNA: TGTGCCTGGACCTCCTCCTACGAGCGGTACTTC. This translates into CAWTSSYERYF. Drawing the rest from reference TRBV30 and TRBJ2-7, the complete variable domain is SQTIHQWPATLVQPVGSPLSLECTVEGTSNPNLYWYRQAAGRGLQLLFYSVGIGQISSEVPQNLSASRPQDRQFILSSKKLLLSDSGFYLCAWTSSYERYFGPGTRLTVT.

This clonotype came up many times. This chain connects TRBV27 to TRBJ1-5; D is uncertain. V lost 0 bases to trimming and J lost 12 bases, with 15 bases between them. The germline gives CDR1 MNHEY, CDR2 SMNVEV (reference sequence). CDR3 length equals 14 residues. The CDR3 sequence is CASSLSPASQVQHF. The CDR3 bases are TGTGCCAGCAGTTTATCACCTGCTAGCCAGGTCCAGCATTTT.

This clonotype was counted ten times or more. The chain links TRBV5-1 to TRBJ1-4; 9 bases match TRBD1. The V gene's germline CDR1 is SGHRS and CDR2 YFSETQ. V trimming: 4 bases; J trimming: 8 bases; junction bases outside the gene matches: 6. This CDR3 has 14 amino acids. This chain's CDR3 is CASSPPGQGEKLFF. CDR3 sequence (DNA): TGCGCCAGCAGCCCACCGGGACAGGGCGAAAAACTGTTTTTT.

This clonotype was recorded many times. The V and J genes are TRBV5-1 and TRBJ2-3; 7 nucleotides align to TRBD1. The ends lost 4 bases at V and 2 bases at J; junction bases unmatched: 7. This CDR3 contains 15 residues. Germline values: CDR1 SGHRS, CDR2 YFSETQ. The CDR3 DNA follows: TGCGCCAGCAGCGATTCGGGACAGCCCACAGATACGCAGTATTTT. Its translation is CASSDSGQPTDTQYF.

This clonotype was observed many times. V gene TRBV5-1 combines with J gene TRBJ2-7; 9 bases are shared with TRBD1. V lost 4 bases and J lost 6; bases outside the gene matches: 11. Germline lookup yields CDR1 SGHRS and CDR2 YFSETQ. The CDR3 covers 15 residues. The CDR3 region has the DNA TGCGCCAGCAGCAAACCGGGACAGGGTTTCAGCGAGCAGTACTTC. Its protein product is CASSKPGQGFSEQYF.

This clonotype was observed many times. The rearrangement uses TRBV20-1 and TRBJ2-7, with D hard to call. This CDR3 has 14 residues. Germline CDR1 and CDR2: DFQATT and SNEGSKA (reference sequence). V was pared by 6 bases and J by 0 bases, with 15 bases between. CDR3 amino acids: CSAHDLGRSYEQYF. In DNA, the CDR3 is TGCAGTGCGCACGATCTAGGCCGCTCCTACGAGCAGTACTTC.

This clonotype was seen ten or more times. V usage is TRBV9 and J usage is TRBJ2-7; 11 bases map to TRBD2. Germline-derived CDR1 and CDR2 are SGDLS and YYNGEE. Germline trimming cut 6 bases from V and 7 bases from J; bases unmatched to any gene: 9. There are 14 residues in the CDR3. In DNA form, the CDR3 reads TGTGCCAGCACCTCGGGACTAGCGGAGGGGGAGCAGTACTTC. Translated, it gives CASTSGLAEGEQYF.

Many counts were recorded for this clonotype. The V call is TRBV12-3 or TRBV12-4, the J call TRBJ1-1; TRBD1 agrees at 7 bases. Losses at the gene ends were 6 bases for V and 0 bases for J; bases not matched to a gene: 10. CDR3 size: 16 residues. The CDR3 is CASRPKPGQMNTEAFF. DNA for the CDR3: TGTGCCAGCAGACCTAAACCGGGACAGATGAACACTGAAGCTTTCTTT.

This clonotype was detected many times. The chain carries TRBV20-1 and TRBJ2-1, with 8 bases fitting TRBD2. V was pared by 4 bases and J by 4 bases, with 12 bases of the junction left unmatched. The germline CDR1 and CDR2 sequences are DFQATT and SNEGSKA (reference sequence). The CDR3 sequence is 16 residues long. CDR3 sequence: CSAIPTSGAFYNEQFF. The CDR3, as DNA: TGCAGTGCTATCCCCACTAGCGGAGCCTTTTACAATGAGCAGTTCTTC.

This clonotype came up many times. V is TRBV29-1 and J is TRBJ2-1, with a tentative D call TRBD1 (6 bases). The V gene lost 2 bases and the J gene lost 8 bases, with 10 bases spanning the gap. Germline V gene data show CDR1 as SQVTM and CDR2 as ANQGSEA. The CDR3 runs to 12 residues. CDR3 sequence (DNA): TGCAGCGTTGAACCCCAGGGGTATGAGCAGTTCTTC. It codes for CSVEPQGYEQFF.

This clonotype occurred many times. V gene TRBV9 combines with J gene TRBJ2-6, with a weak D call TRBD2 (6 bases). The CDR3 runs to 15 residues. The germline V gene encodes CDR1 SGDLS and CDR2 YYNGEE. The V gene lost 2 bases and the J gene lost 4 bases, with 10 bases spanning the gap. CDR3 protein: CASSVRDVGANVLTF. In DNA form, the CDR3 reads TGTGCCAGCAGCGTGCGGGATGTGGGGGCCAACGTCCTGACTTTC.

J is TRBJ2-7 and V is TRBV4-2; D remains unclear. Trimming pared 0 bases from V and 0 bases from J, leaving 12 bases between. Germline lookup yields CDR1 LGHNA and CDR2 YNFKEQ. The CDR3 contains 16 residues. The CDR3 DNA reads TGTGCCAGCAGCCAAGATGGGGTATCGAGCTCCTACGAGCAGTACTTC. This codes for CASSQDGVSSSYEQYF.

This clonotype was recorded at least ten times. V and J are TRBV12-3 or TRBV12-4 and TRBJ1-5; D is possibly TRBD1 (6 bases). V lost 3 bases and J lost 6, with 15 bases in between. The CDR3 runs to 15 residues. The CDR3 DNA follows: TGTGCCAGCAGTTTGGGGGGGGGCCCGTTTCAGCCCCAGCATTTT. This sequence encodes CASSLGGGPFQPQHF.

This clonotype was seen more than once but under ten times. The gene calls are TRBV18 and TRBJ2-3; possibly TRBD2 for D (6 bases). The length of the CDR3 is 16 residues. Germline V gene lookup returns CDR1 KGHSH and CDR2 LQKENI. The V gene lost 4 bases and the J gene lost 4 bases, with 18 bases spanning the gap. CDR3 nucleotides: TGTGCCAGCTCACAGGCCCAACCGGGAGCGGCAGATACGCAGTATTTT. Amino acid sequence: CASSQAQPGAADTQYF.